This TCR beta chain was profiled in a study of cytomegalovirus exposure and HLA in healthy donors. Study background: The same platform was used for the roughly 120 validation repertoires as for the approximately 720 first-cohort repertoires, as reported in a later analysis. Overall study results and limits: Across donors, most TCRs were seen rarely, yet some public ones were widespread. It was 160 or so TCR beta chains that were listed as cytomegalovirus-associated.

Turning to this clone: Antigen: not known.

The CDR3 loop spans 15 amino acids. V was shortened by 1 base and J by 3 bases, with 11 bases between the two germline ends. Germline CDR1 is SGHTS and CDR2 is YDEGEE. TCRdb's copy holds only in-frame clones and misses some; the assay was immunoSEQ multiplex PCR. Among over 150,000 clones listed, 91% were seen once. The study drew the donors from its approximately 120-subject validation cohort, separate from the approximately 700-subject first cohort. The J gene is TRBJ1-5, the V gene TRBV5-8, with a tentative D call TRBD1 (5 bases). The specimen was PBMCs. This receptor was identified in a woman aged 18-29 years in good health and CMV-seropositive. CDR3 protein: CASSLRGTVNQPQHF. In nucleotides, the CDR3 is TGTGCCAGCAGCTTGAGGGGAACAGTCAATCAGCCCCAGCATTTT.